This T cell receptor beta chain was captured in a study of blood T cell repertoires in COVID-19. Trimming removed 6 bases at V and 8 bases at J, with 13 bases between. The CDR3 sequence is 13 residues long. Assay: immunoSEQ multiplex PCR; the TCRdb copy retains only in-frame clones and omits some. The table records tens of thousands of clones, around nine tenths of them present only once. Input material: peripheral blood. The chain combines TRBV12-3 or TRBV12-4 with TRBJ1-4; D remains unclear. The TCR sequence derives from a woman in her sixties or seventies with acute or convalescent COVID-19. CDR3 amino acids: CASSLTGREKLFF. DNA for the CDR3: TGTGCCAGCAGCCTTACGGGAAGGGAAAAACTGTTTTTT.